What follows is one TCR beta chain and its context. This record belongs to a study of blood T cell repertoires in COVID-19. Across the study: Sources were T cells, B-cell-depleted T cells, or PBMCs; the material itself was cDNA or gDNA.

V was clipped by 0 bases and J by 5 bases, with 9 bases between them. In germline, CDR1 is SGHRS, CDR2 YFSETQ. This CDR3 has 15 residues. As handled by the study authors: Amplifying reference gene primers gave estimates of nucleated cell counts. The assay was immunoSEQ multiplex PCR, and TCRdb's table has in-frame clones only and misses some. The V and J calls and the clone size are those of that table, but D and trimming were determined from the DNA. The table records hundreds of thousands of clones, less than 90% of them present only once. Ages ranged from about 18 to 90 years, with residence in about two dozen US areas.

The chain couples TRBV5-1 to TRBJ1-6, with D uncertain. The source material was PBMCs or T cells enriched from blood (not recorded which). This clonotype originated in a woman aged 60-75 years who had recovered from COVID-19. CDR3 in amino acids: CASSLAPADNSPLHF. The CDR3 DNA reads TGCGCCAGCAGCTTGGCTCCGGCGGATAATTCACCCCTCCACTTT.